This T cell receptor (beta chain) was observed in a study of blood T cell repertoires in COVID-19. Across the study: Sites across the United States, Italy and Spain contributed samples from acute and convalescent COVID-19.

TCRdb's copy holds only in-frame clones and misses some; the assay was immunoSEQ multiplex PCR. Of approximately 140,000 clones in the sample, about 87% were seen once. Germline CDR1 and CDR2: SGHRS and YFSETQ. V gave up 0 bases and J gave up 3 bases, with 9 bases separating them. The CDR3 spans 14 residues. The chain uses TRBV5-1 and TRBJ1-1, with a possible D match to TRBD1 (6 bases). This clonotype was obtained from a human donor with COVID-19, enrolled during active disease. The donor label of this sample is uncertain. The sequenced material came from peripheral blood. Here the CDR3 DNA reads TGCGCCAGCAGCTTGGTTGCAGGGGACACTGAAGCTTTCTTT. This gives the protein CASSLVAGDTEAFF.